What follows is one T cell receptor (beta chain) and its context. Eligible hyperthyroidism cases comprised new diagnoses of under 2 months' duration in individuals aged 18 to 65. Clinical symptoms, serum thyroxine, TRAb, thyroid ultrasound and orbital computed tomography formed the basis of diagnosis. These data belong to a study of Graves' ophthalmopathy and Graves' hyperthyroidism. Germline lookup yields CDR1 LNHNV and CDR2 YYDKDF (reference sequence). The CDR3 covers 16 residues. V lost 0 bases to trimming and J lost 5 bases, with 15 bases between them. RNA transcripts yielded amplified TCR beta CDR3 regions. First-round RT-PCR relied on HTBI primers, and a second-round multiplex PCR came next. TCRdb recomputed calls from the multiplex PCR reads with MiXCR, one row per CDR3 protein. The data contain some 1.1 million distinct CDR3 sequences, 35% to 40% of them seen just once; the ten biggest clones take up roughly 11%.

The source material was peripheral blood or thyroid tissue (not recorded which). The chain combines TRBV15 with TRBJ2-3; perhaps TRBD2 as D (6 bases). The clonotype originates from an adult man with Graves' hyperthyroidism. The CDR3 bases are TGTGCCACCAGCAGAGACGGCAGGACTATTGGAGATACGCAGTATTTT. Residues: CATSRDGRTIGDTQYF.